The rows below give T cell receptor beta chains drawn from one sample of a study of CD8 T cells in ankylosing spondylitis. TCRdb re-derived calls from the 5' RACE reads in MiXCR, one entry per CDR3 protein. The table records a few hundred thousand distinct CDR3 sequences, over 15% of them present only once. Sequencing was done on a sample of blood, either unsorted or a sorted T cell fraction (not recorded which). The receptors here all came from a male donor with ankylosing spondylitis. The CDR3 runs from the conserved cysteine through the conserved F or W. A D gene is named only where the DNA matches it firmly. Clone sizes are given selectively: once, few, many, or a class where the clone is expanded.

D | J | V | size | CDR3 | DNA
NA | TRBJ1-1 | TRBV20-1 | medium-sized | CSARPQNTEAFF | TGCAGTGCTAGGCCCCAGAACACTGAAGCTTTCTTT
NA | TRBJ2-1 | TRBV2 | NA | CASRYSSAYNEQFF | TGTGCCAGCAGATACAGTAGCGCCTACAATGAGCAGTTCTTC
NA | TRBJ1-2 | TRBV29-1 | many | CSVRERREGHYGYTF | TGCAGCGTTCGCGAACGCAGGGAGGGGCACTATGGCTACACCTTC
NA | TRBJ2-5 | TRBV5-1 | NA | CASSLALGQETQYF | TGCGCCAGCAGCTTGGCCTTGGGCCAAGAGACCCAGTACTTC
TRBD1 | TRBJ2-3 | TRBV7-2 | NA | CASSLSASSGQDTQYF | TGTGCCAGCAGCTTATCTGCTAGTTCGGGACAGGATACGCAGTATTTT
NA | TRBJ2-3 | TRBV15 | NA | CATSRDYGTDTQYF | TGTGCCACCAGCAGAGATTATGGCACAGATACGCAGTATTTT
NA | TRBJ1-6 | TRBV6-1 | few | CASSVRDSPLHF | TGTGCCAGCAGTGTAAGGGACTCACCCCTCCACTTT
TRBD1 | TRBJ1-2 | TRBV25-1 | NA | CATAGDSYGYTF | TGTGCCACCGCGGGGGACAGCTATGGCTACACCTTC
NA | TRBJ2-2 | TRBV11-2 | NA | CASSHPGRTNTGELFF | TGTGCCAGCAGCCACCCAGGAAGGACGAACACCGGGGAGCTGTTTTTT
NA | TRBJ2-5 | TRBV5-1 | NA | CASSLQQKETQYF | TGCGCCAGCAGCTTACAGCAAAAAGAGACCCAGTACTTC
NA | TRBJ2-1 | TRBV6-5 | many | CASSYGGAGGDNEQFF | TGTGCCAGCAGTTACGGTGGTGCAGGGGGGGACAATGAGCAGTTCTTC
NA | TRBJ2-1 | TRBV5-1 | many | CASSLGPSQSGNEQFF | TGCGCCAGCAGCCTCGGACCCTCCCAATCGGGCAATGAGCAGTTCTTC
NA | TRBJ1-5 | TRBV3-1 | NA | CASSRDEQAPQHF | TGTGCCAGCAGCCGAGACGAACAAGCGCCCCAGCATTTT
TRBD1 | TRBJ1-1 | TRBV5-1 | few | CASSRDRGYTEAFF | TGCGCCAGCAGCCGGGACAGGGGGTACACTGAAGCTTTCTTT
NA | TRBJ1-2 | TRBV11-2 | NA | CASRADRLTNYGYTF | TGTGCCAGCAGGGCCGACAGGCTAACTAACTATGGCTACACCTTC
TRBD1 | TRBJ1-1 | TRBV5-1 | few | CASSFRQGARTEAFF | TGCGCCAGCAGCTTCCGACAGGGGGCGCGGACTGAAGCTTTCTTT
NA | TRBJ1-1 | TRBV29-1 | NA | CSVVSRRGTEAFF | TGCAGCGTTGTTAGCCGGCGGGGCACTGAAGCTTTCTTT
NA | TRBJ2-7 | TRBV7-9 | few | CASSLRPVPDEQYF | TGTGCCAGCAGCTTACGCCCAGTCCCGGATGAGCAGTACTTC
TRBD1 | TRBJ1-1 | TRBV20-1 | few | CSAGRGQGIGAFF | TGCAGTGCGGGGCGGGGACAGGGCATAGGAGCTTTCTTT
TRBD2 | TRBJ2-1 | TRBV14 | NA | CASSQEGLAGVEQFF | TGTGCCAGCAGCCAGGAGGGACTAGCGGGAGTTGAGCAGTTCTTC
TRBD1 | TRBJ1-2 | TRBV29-1 | NA | CSVERTGGRGYTF | TGCAGCGTTGAGCGGACAGGGGGGAGGGGCTACACCTTC
NA | TRBJ2-1 | TRBV5-1 | NA | CASSLIPGGGGEQFF | TGCGCCAGCAGCTTAATCCCAGGGGGGGGTGGTGAGCAGTTCTTC
NA | TRBJ2-5 | TRBV12-3/TRBV12-4 | few | CASSQSKRETQYF | TGTGCCAGCAGTCAGAGTAAGAGGGAGACCCAGTACTTC
TRBD1 | TRBJ2-7 | TRBV19 | few | CASSTTGGAEQYF | TGTGCCAGTAGTACGACAGGGGGCGCCGAGCAGTACTTC
NA | TRBJ2-1 | TRBV10-3 | NA | CAIIGTVGNEQFF | TGTGCCATCATCGGGACGGTCGGGAATGAGCAGTTCTTC
TRBD1 | TRBJ1-5 | TRBV9 | NA | CASSAAGGFGQPQHF | TGTGCCAGCAGCGCCGCAGGGGGGTTCGGGCAGCCCCAGCATTTT
TRBD1 | TRBJ2-5 | TRBV5-8 | NA | CASSLGDRALQETQYF | TGTGCCAGCAGCTTGGGTGACAGGGCCTTACAAGAGACCCAGTACTTC
TRBD2 | TRBJ2-2 | TRBV10-3 | NA | CATGLAGVTNTGELFF | TGTGCCACGGGACTAGCGGGTGTAACGAACACCGGGGAGCTGTTTTTT
NA | TRBJ1-6 | TRBV4-2 | NA | CASSLGGSESPLHF | TGTGCCAGCAGCCTTGGAGGGTCGGAGTCACCCCTCCACTTT
TRBD2 | TRBJ2-1 | TRBV20-1 | NA | CSAVPSRAGGRNEQFF | TGCAGTGCCGTCCCATCGAGAGCGGGGGGGCGGAATGAGCAGTTCTTC
NA | TRBJ1-2 | TRBV20-1 | NA | CSALRGGTDGYTF | TGCAGTGCCCTTAGGGGGGGTACGGATGGCTACACCTTC
TRBD2 | TRBJ2-2 | TRBV5-1 | NA | CASFLGTSGNTGELFF | TGCGCCAGCTTCTTGGGGACTAGCGGTAACACCGGGGAGCTGTTTTTT
TRBD2 | TRBJ2-1 | TRBV5-1 | few | CASSSAPSGASSYNEQFF | TGCGCCAGCAGCTCCGCCCCTAGCGGGGCGAGCTCCTACAATGAGCAGTTCTTC
NA | TRBJ1-1 | TRBV20-1 | NA | CTGRSMNTEAFF | TGCACCGGACGGAGTATGAACACTGAAGCTTTCTTT
NA | TRBJ1-1 | TRBV29-1 | many | CSVARVGQGANTEAFF | TGCAGCGTTGCGAGGGTGGGCCAGGGAGCGAACACTGAAGCTTTCTTT
NA | TRBJ2-2 | TRBV11-2 | few | CASSSAGGVNTGELFF | TGTGCCAGCAGTTCAGCAGGCGGAGTGAACACCGGGGAGCTGTTTTTT
TRBD1 | TRBJ2-7 | TRBV27 | few | CASSSTTSGTVSYEQYF | TGTGCCAGCAGTTCGACGACTTCCGGGACAGTGTCCTACGAGCAGTACTTC
NA | TRBJ2-7 | TRBV7-9 | few | CASSRRDGDYEQYF | TGTGCCAGCAGCCGGAGGGACGGGGACTACGAGCAGTACTTC
TRBD1 | TRBJ2-1 | TRBV6-1 | many | CASSGDRVSEQFF | TGTGCCAGCAGCGGCGACAGGGTCAGTGAGCAGTTCTTC
NA | TRBJ1-5 | TRBV4-2 | few | CASSQVANNQPQHF | TGTGCCAGCAGCCAAGTCGCGAACAATCAGCCCCAGCATTTT
NA | TRBJ1-4 | TRBV7-2 | NA | CASSFEGGEKLFF | TGTGCCAGCAGCTTTGAGGGGGGGGAAAAACTGTTTTTT
TRBD2 | TRBJ2-1 | TRBV11-1 | NA | CASSLGLADEQFF | TGTGCCAGCAGCTTGGGACTAGCAGATGAGCAGTTCTTC
TRBD1 | TRBJ1-1 | TRBV12-3/TRBV12-4 | NA | CASSRGQAGTEAFF | TGTGCCAGCAGCCGGGGACAGGCGGGCACTGAAGCTTTCTTT
NA | TRBJ1-2 | TRBV5-6 | NA | CASSLPEIYGYTF | TGTGCCAGCAGCTTGCCGGAGATTTACGGCTACACCTTC
TRBD2 | TRBJ2-2 | TRBV20-1 | NA | CCARPLAGGTGELFF | TGCTGTGCTAGGCCTCTAGCGGGAGGCACCGGGGAGCTGTTTTTT
TRBD1 | TRBJ2-2 | TRBV27 | NA | CASRRQGAAGELFF | TGTGCCAGCCGAAGACAGGGGGCCGCCGGGGAGCTGTTTTTT
NA | TRBJ2-1 | TRBV7-8 | NA | CASSSGTPIYNEQFF | TGTGCCAGCAGCTCGGGGACTCCCATCTACAATGAGCAGTTCTTC
NA | TRBJ2-1 | TRBV6-2/TRBV6-3 | NA | CASSYWGGVRGFSNEQFF | TGTGCCAGCAGTTACTGGGGCGGGGTTCGGGGGTTCAGCAATGAGCAGTTCTTC
TRBD2 | TRBJ2-5 | TRBV7-2 | few | CASSLGLAGTGKETQYF | TGTGCCAGCAGCTTGGGACTAGCGGGAACAGGGAAAGAGACCCAGTACTTC
TRBD1 | TRBJ1-5 | TRBV20-1 | NA | CSASWGQGGRGQPQHF | TGCAGTGCTAGTTGGGGACAGGGGGGGAGAGGCCAGCCCCAGCATTTT
NA | TRBJ2-5 | TRBV7-9 | NA | CASSLLREETQYF | TGTGCCAGCAGCTTGCTCAGGGAAGAGACCCAGTACTTC
NA | TRBJ1-6 | TRBV20-1 | many | CSARDRPGTNSPLHF | TGCAGTGCTAGAGATCGCCCGGGGACCAATTCACCCCTCCACTTT
NA | TRBJ1-2 | TRBV27 | few | CASSPEGRAGYTF | TGTGCCAGCAGTCCCGAGGGCCGCGCTGGCTACACCTTC
TRBD2 | TRBJ2-3 | TRBV20-1 | NA | CSARRAGGEDTQYF | TGCAGTGCTAGGAGAGCGGGAGGTGAAGATACGCAGTATTTT
NA | TRBJ2-7 | TRBV28 | many | CASRSFSGVSYEQYF | TGTGCCAGCAGGTCGTTTTCAGGGGTCTCCTACGAGCAGTACTTC